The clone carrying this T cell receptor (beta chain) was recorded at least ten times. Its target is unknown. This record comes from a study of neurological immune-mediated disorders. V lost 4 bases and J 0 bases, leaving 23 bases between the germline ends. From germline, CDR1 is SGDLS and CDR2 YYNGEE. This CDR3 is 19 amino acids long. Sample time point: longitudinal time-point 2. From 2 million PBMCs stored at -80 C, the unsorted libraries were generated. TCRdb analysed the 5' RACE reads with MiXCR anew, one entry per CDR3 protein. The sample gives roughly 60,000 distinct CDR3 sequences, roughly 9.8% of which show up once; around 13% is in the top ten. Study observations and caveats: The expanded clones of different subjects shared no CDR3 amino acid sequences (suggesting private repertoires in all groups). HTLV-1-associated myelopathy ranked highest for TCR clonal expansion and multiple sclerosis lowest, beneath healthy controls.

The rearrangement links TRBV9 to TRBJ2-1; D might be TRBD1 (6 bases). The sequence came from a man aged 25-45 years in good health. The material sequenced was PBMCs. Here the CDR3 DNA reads TGTGCCAGCAGCACTCCGGGACACCCACCACGCGGCTCCTACAATGAGCAGTTCTTC. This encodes CASSTPGHPPRGSYNEQFF.